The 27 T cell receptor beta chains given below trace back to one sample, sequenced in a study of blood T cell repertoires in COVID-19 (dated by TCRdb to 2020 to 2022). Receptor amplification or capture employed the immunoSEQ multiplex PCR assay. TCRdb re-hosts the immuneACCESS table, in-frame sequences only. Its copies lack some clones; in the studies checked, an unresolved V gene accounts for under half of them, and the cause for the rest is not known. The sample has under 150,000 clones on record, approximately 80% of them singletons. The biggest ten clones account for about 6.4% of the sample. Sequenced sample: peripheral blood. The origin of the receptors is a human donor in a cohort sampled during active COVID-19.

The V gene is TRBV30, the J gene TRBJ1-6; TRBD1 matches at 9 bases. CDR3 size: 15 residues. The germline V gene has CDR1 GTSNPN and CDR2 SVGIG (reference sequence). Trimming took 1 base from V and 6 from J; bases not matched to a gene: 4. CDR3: CAWSGGQGTNSPLHF. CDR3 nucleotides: TGTGCCTGGAGTGGGGGACAGGGAACTAATTCACCCCTCCACTTT.

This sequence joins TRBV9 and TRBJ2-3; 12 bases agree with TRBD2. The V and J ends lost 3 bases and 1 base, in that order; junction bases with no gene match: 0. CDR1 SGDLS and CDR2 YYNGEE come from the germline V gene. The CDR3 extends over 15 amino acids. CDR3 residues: CASSGTSGGTDTQYF. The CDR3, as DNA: TGTGCCAGCAGCGGGACTAGCGGGGGCACAGATACGCAGTATTTT. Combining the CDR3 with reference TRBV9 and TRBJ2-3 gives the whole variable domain DSGVTQTPKHLITATGQRVTLRCSPRSGDLSVYWYQQSLDQGLQFLIQYYNGEERAKGNILERFSAQQFPDLHSELNLSSLELGDSALYFCASSGTSGGTDTQYFGPGTRLTVL.

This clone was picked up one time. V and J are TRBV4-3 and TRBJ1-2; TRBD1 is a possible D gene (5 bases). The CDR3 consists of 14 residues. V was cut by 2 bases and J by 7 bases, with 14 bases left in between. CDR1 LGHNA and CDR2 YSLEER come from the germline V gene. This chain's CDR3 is CASSQLQTGGGYTF. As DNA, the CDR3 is TGCGCCAGCAGCCAACTCCAAACAGGTGGTGGCTACACCTTC.

CDR3 protein: CASSLGQGAWYEQYF. CDR3 coding DNA: TGTGCCAGCAGCTTGGGACAGGGGGCTTGGTACGAGCAGTACTTC. The chain carries TRBV5-6 and TRBJ2-7; 10 bases match TRBD1. Germline trimming cut 0 bases from V and 4 bases from J; bases unmatched to any gene: 4. CDR1 and CDR2 (germline): SGHDT, YYEEEE. The CDR3 has 15 residues.

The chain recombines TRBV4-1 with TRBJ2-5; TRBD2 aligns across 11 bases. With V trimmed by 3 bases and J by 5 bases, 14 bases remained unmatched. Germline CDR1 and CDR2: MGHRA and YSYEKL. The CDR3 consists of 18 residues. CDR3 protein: CASSQTSGVLSMGETQYF. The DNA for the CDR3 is TGCGCCAGCAGCCAGACTAGCGGGGTCCTCTCGATGGGGGAGACCCAGTACTTC.

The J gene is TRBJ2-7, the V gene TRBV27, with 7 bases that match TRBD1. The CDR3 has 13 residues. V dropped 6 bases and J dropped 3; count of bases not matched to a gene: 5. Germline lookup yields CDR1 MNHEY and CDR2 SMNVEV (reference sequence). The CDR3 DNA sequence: TGTGCCAGCAGGTTCGCAGGGGGCTACGAGCAGTACTTC. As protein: CASRFAGGYEQYF.

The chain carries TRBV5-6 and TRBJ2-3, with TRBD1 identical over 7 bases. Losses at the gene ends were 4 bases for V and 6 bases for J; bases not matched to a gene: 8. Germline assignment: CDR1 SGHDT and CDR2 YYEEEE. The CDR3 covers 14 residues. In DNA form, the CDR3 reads TGTGCCAGCAGCAGACAGGGCAGGGTGGATACGCAGTATTTT. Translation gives CASSRQGRVDTQYF.

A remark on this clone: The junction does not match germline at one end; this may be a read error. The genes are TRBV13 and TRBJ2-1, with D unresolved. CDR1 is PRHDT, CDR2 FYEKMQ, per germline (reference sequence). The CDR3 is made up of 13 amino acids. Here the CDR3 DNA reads TGTGCTAGCAGCTTTGGCAGCGACAATGAGCAGTTCTTC. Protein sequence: CASSFGSDNEQFF.

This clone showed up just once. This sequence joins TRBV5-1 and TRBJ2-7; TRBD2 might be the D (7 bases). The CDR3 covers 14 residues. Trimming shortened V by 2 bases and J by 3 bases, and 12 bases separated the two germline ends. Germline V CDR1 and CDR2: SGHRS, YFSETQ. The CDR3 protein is CASSFSGEGYEQYF. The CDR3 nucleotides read TGCGCCAGCAGCTTCTCAGGGGAGGGCTACGAGCAGTACTTC.

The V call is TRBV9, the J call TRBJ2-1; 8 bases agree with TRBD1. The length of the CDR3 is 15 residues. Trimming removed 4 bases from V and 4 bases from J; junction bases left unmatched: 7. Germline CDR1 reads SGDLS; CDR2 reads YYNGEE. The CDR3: CASSSRTGNYNEQFF. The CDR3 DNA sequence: TGTGCCAGCAGCTCTCGGACAGGGAATTACAATGAGCAGTTCTTC.

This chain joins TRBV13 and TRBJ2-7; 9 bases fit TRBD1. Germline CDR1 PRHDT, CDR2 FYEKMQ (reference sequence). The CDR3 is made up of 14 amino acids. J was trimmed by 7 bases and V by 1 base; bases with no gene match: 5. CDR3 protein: CASSLEQGAREQYF. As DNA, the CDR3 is TGTGCCAGCAGCTTAGAACAGGGGGCGCGGGAGCAGTACTTC. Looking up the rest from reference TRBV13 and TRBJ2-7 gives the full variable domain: AAGVIQSPRHLIKEKRETATLKCYPIPRHDTVYWYQQGPGQDPQFLISFYEKMQSDKGSIPDRFSAQQFSDYHSELNMSSLELGDSALYFCASSLEQGAREQYFGPGTRLTVT.

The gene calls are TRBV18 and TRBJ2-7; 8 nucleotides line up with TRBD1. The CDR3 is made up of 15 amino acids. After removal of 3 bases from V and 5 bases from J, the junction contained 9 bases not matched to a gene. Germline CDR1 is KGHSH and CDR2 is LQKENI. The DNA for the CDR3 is TGTGCCAGCTCACCTCCGGACAGGGCACCCCACGAGCAGTACTTC. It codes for CASSPPDRAPHEQYF.

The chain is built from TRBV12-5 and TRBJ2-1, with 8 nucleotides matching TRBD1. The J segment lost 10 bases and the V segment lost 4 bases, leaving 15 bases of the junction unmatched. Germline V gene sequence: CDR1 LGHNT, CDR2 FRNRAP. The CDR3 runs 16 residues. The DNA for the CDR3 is TGTGCTAGTGGTTCGGTGGGTGTCGGGACAGGTATCGAGCAGTTCTTC. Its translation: CASGSVGVGTGIEQFF.

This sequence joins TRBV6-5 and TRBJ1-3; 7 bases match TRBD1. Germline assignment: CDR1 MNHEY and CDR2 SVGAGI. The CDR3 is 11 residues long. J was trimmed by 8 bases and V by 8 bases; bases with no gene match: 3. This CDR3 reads CASQGGDTIYF. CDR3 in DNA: TGTGCCAGCCAAGGGGGCGACACCATATATTTT.

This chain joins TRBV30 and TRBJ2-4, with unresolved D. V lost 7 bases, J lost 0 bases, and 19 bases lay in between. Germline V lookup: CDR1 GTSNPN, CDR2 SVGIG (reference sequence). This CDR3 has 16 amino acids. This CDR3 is CAFGLGDRLAKNIQYF. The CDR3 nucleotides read TGTGCCTTCGGGTTAGGAGACCGATTAGCCAAAAACATTCAGTACTTC. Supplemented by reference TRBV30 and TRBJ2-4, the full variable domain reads SQTIHQWPATLVQPVGSPLSLECTVEGTSNPNLYWYRQAAGRGLQLLFYSVGIGQISSEVPQNLSASRPQDRQFILSSKKLLLSDSGFYLCAFGLGDRLAKNIQYFGAGTRLSVL.

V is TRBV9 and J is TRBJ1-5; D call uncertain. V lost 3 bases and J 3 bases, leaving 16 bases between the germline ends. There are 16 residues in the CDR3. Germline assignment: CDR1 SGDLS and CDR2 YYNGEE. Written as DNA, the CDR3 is TGTGCCAGCAGCGGGGGTGGAGGACGGAACAATCAGCCCCAGCATTTT. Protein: CASSGGGGRNNQPQHF.

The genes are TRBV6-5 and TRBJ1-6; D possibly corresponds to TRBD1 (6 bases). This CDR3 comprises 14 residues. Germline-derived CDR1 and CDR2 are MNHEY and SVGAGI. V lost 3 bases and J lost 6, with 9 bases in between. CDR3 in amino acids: CASSYRQVNSPLHF. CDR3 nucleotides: TGTGCCAGCAGTTATCGACAGGTTAATTCACCCCTCCACTTT.

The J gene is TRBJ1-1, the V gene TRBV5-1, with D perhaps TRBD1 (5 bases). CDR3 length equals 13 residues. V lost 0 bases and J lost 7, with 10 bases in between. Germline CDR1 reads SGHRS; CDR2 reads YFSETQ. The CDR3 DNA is TGCGCCAGCAGCTTGGAGGCGGGGCTTGAAGCTTTCTTT. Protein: CASSLEAGLEAFF.

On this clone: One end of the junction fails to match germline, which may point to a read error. CDR3 region: CASSPWGDGANVLTF. Here the CDR3 DNA reads TGTGCTAGCAGCCCCTGGGGGGACGGGGCCAACGTCCTGACTTTC. V is TRBV7-7 and J is TRBJ2-6; TRBD2 might be the D (6 bases). Germline V gene lookup returns CDR1 SSHAT and CDR2 FNYEAQ (reference sequence). The CDR3 runs 15 residues.

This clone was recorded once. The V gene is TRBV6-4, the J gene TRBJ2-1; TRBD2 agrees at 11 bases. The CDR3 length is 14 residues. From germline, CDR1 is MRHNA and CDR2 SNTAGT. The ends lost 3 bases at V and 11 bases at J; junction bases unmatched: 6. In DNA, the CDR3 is TGTGCCAGCAGTGAACTAGCGGGGGCCACAAAGCAGTTCTTC. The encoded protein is CASSELAGATKQFF.

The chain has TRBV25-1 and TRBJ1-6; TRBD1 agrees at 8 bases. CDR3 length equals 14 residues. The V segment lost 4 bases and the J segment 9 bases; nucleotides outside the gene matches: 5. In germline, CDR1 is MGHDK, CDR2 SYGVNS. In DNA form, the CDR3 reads TGTGCCAGCAGTGGTACAGGGGGGACTTCACCCCTCCACTTT. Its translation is CASSGTGGTSPLHF. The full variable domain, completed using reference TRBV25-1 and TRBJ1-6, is EADIYQTPRYLVIGTGKKITLECSQTMGHDKMYWYQQDPGMELHLIHYSYGVNSTEKGDLSSESTVSRIRTEHFPLTLESARPSHTSQYLCASSGTGGTSPLHFGNGTRLTVT.

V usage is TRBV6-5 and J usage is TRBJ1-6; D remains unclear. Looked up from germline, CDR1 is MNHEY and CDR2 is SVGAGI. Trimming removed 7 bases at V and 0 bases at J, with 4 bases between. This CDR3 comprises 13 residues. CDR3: CASTISYNSPLHF. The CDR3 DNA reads TGTGCCAGCACCATCTCCTATAATTCACCCCTCCACTTT.

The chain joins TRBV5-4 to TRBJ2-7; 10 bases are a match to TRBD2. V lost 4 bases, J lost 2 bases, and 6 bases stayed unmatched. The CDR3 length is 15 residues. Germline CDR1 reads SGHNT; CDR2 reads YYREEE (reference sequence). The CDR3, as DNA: TGTGCCAGCAGCCGAGTAGCGGGGGGAACCTACGAGCAGTACTTC. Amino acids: CASSRVAGGTYEQYF.

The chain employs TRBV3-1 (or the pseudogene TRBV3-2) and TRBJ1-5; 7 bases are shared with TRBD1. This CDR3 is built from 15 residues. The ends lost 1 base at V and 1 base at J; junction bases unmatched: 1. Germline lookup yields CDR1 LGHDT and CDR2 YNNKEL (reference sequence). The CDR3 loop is CASSQAGQSNQPQHF. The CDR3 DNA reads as TGTGCCAGCAGCCAAGCGGGACAGAGCAATCAGCCCCAGCATTTT.

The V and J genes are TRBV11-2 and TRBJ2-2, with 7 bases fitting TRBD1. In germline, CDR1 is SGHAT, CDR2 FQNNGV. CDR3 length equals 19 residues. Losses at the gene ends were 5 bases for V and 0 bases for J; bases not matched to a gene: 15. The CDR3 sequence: CASSLQGTRLNTNTGELFF. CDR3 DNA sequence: TGTGCCAGCAGCCTACAGGGGACCCGCCTTAATACGAACACCGGGGAGCTGTTTTTT.

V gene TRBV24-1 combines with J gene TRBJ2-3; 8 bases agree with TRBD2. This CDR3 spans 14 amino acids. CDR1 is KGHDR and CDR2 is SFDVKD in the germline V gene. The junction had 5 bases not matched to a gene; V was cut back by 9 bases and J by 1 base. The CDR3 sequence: CATSTAGGTDTQYF. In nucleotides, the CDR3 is TGTGCCACCTCTACAGCGGGGGGCACAGATACGCAGTATTTT.

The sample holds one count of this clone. This CDR3 reads CASSHGDRDEKLFF. CDR3 nucleotide sequence: TGTGCCAGCAGCCACGGAGACAGAGATGAAAAACTGTTTTTT. The V and J genes are TRBV3-1 (or the pseudogene TRBV3-2) and TRBJ1-4; the D gene is possibly TRBD1 (5 bases). The V end was cut by 3 bases, the J end by 6 bases, with 11 bases between. Germline values: CDR1 LGHDT, CDR2 YNNKEL (reference sequence). The CDR3 has 14 residues.